Below, one T cell receptor (beta chain) is given with its context. In the original analysis: Nucleated cell counts were estimated from reference gene primer amplification. Some clones are missing from TCRdb's copy, which holds only in-frame ones; the method was immunoSEQ multiplex PCR. V and J calls and clone size are as listed in that table; D and trimming were resolved from the DNA. Of 160,000 or so clones in the sample, approximately 91% were seen once. The sample originates from a study of blood T cell repertoires in COVID-19. Study at large: Sample material is recorded as cDNA or gDNA derived from T cells, B-cell-depleted T cells, or PBMCs.

This TCR derives from a young man with acute or convalescent COVID-19. The specimen was peripheral blood.

The CDR3: CASSSTPGVKQFF. CDR3 DNA: TGTGCCAGCAGCTCCACCCCCGGGGTAAAGCAGTTCTTC. This chain joins TRBV5-6 and TRBJ2-1; a possible D gene is TRBD2 (5 bases). The length of the CDR3 is 13 residues. The V gene's germline CDR1 is SGHDT and CDR2 YYEEEE. Trimming removed 3 bases at V and 11 bases at J, with 15 bases between.